Sequencing of this T cell receptor (beta chain) was carried out in a study of blood T cell repertoires in COVID-19. Study context: T cells, B-cell-depleted T cells, or PBMCs supplied cDNA or gDNA.

The CDR3 extends over 14 amino acids. Trimming cost V 4 bases and J 6 bases; bases outside gene matches: 9. Germline-derived CDR1 and CDR2 are SGHNT and YYREEE (reference sequence). In the original processing: The authors estimated nucleated cell counts from reference gene primer amplification. The assay was immunoSEQ multiplex PCR, and TCRdb's table has in-frame clones only and misses some. V and J calls and clone size are as listed in that table; D and trimming were resolved from the DNA. This table holds 150,000 or so clones, roughly 82% found once. The sequence was collected from a woman in her 70s with acute or convalescent COVID-19. The rearrangement uses TRBV5-4 and TRBJ2-7; 8 bases line up with TRBD2. The source material was peripheral blood. The CDR3 DNA reads as TGTGCCAGCAGCACCGGGACTAGTTCTACCGAGCAGTACTTC. Its translation is CASSTGTSSTEQYF. The full variable domain, its missing parts supplied by reference TRBV5-4 and TRBJ2-7, is ETGVTQSPTHLIKTRGQQVTLRCSSQSGHNTVSWYQQALGQGPQFIFQYYREEENGRGNFPPRFSGLQFPNYSSELNVNALELDDSALYLCASSTGTSSTEQYFGPGTRLTVT.